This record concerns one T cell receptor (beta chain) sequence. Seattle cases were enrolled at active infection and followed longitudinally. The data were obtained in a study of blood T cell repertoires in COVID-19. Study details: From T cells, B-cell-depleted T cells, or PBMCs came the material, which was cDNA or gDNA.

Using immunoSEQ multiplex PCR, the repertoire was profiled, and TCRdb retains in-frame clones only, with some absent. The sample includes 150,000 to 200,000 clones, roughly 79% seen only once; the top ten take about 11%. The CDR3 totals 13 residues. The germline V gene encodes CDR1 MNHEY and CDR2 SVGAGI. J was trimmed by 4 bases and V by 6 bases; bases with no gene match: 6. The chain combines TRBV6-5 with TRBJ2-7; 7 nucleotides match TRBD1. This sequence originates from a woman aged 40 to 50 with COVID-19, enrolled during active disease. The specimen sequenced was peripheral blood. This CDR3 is CASRPGQIYEQYF. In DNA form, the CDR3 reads TGTGCCAGCAGACCGGGACAGATTTACGAGCAGTACTTC.